Below, 23 T cell receptor beta chains from the same sample are listed, as sequenced in a study of PD-L1 blockade in urothelial cancer. Method: immunoSEQ multiplex PCR; TCRdb's copy keeps in-frame clones and lacks some. The repertoire includes 35,000 to 45,000 clones, more than 65% of them detected once, and about 2.9% sits in the top ten. Material: PBMCs, obtained around atezolizumab (anti-PD-L1) treatment. The source is a man between 70 and 80 years old with urothelial cancer.

This clone is a singleton in its sample. This sequence joins TRBV6-5 and TRBJ2-3; possibly TRBD2 for D (6 bases). CDR3 length: 13 residues. The V end was cut by 4 bases, the J end by 12 bases, with 17 bases between. Per the germline V gene, CDR1 is MNHEY and CDR2 is SVGAGI. The DNA for the CDR3 is TGTGCCAGCAGTTTAGACCCAGCGCGGGGACAGTATTTT. As protein: CASSLDPARGQYF.

This clone was counted between two and nine times. The chain employs TRBV27 and TRBJ1-1; possible D gene TRBD1, 5 bases. The V gene's germline CDR1 is MNHEY and CDR2 SMNVEV (reference sequence). CDR3 length: 15 residues. Deletions cut 5 bases from V and 7 bases from J, with 20 bases between. The CDR3 nucleotides read TGTGCCAGCAGTAAATACAGGACCTGGGCGGATGAAGCTTTCTTT. Its translation is CASSKYRTWADEAFF.

This clone was counted a single time. The rearrangement joins TRBV10-3 to TRBJ1-5; tentatively, D is TRBD1 (6 bases). Trimming removed 11 bases from V and 3 bases from J, with 14 bases in between. Germline assignment: CDR1 ENHRY and CDR2 SYGVKD. The CDR3 consists of 13 residues. CDR3 nucleotides: TGTGCCGTTGGCGACAGGCACAATCAGCCCCAGCATTTT. This gives the protein CAVGDRHNQPQHF.

This rearrangement joins TRBV18 to TRBJ2-7, with TRBD2 matching over 9 bases. V lost 4 bases, J lost 3 bases, and 7 bases stayed unmatched. CDR1 KGHSH and CDR2 LQKENI come from the germline V gene. This CDR3 comprises 15 residues. CDR3 sequence (DNA): TGTGCCAGCTCACTACCAGCGGGAGGAGGCTACGAGCAGTACTTC. Its translation is CASSLPAGGGYEQYF. The full variable domain, rest sourced from reference TRBV18 and TRBJ2-7, is NAGVMQNPRHLVRRRGQEARLRCSPMKGHSHVYWYRQLPEEGLKFMVYLQKENIIDESGMPKERFSAEFPKEGPSILRIQQVVRGDSAAYFCASSLPAGGGYEQYFGPGTRLTVT.

This chain uses TRBV27 with TRBJ2-1; 10 bases are shared with TRBD2. V gave up 4 bases and J gave up 6 bases; unmatched junction bases: 9. Germline V gene lookup returns CDR1 MNHEY and CDR2 SMNVEV (reference sequence). CDR3 length: 16 amino acids. The CDR3 loop is CASSWTGLARGNEQFF. The CDR3 DNA reads TGTGCCAGCAGTTGGACGGGACTAGCGAGAGGCAATGAGCAGTTCTTC.

The chain joins TRBV5-6 to TRBJ2-3; 9 bases match TRBD2. Germline CDR1 reads SGHDT; CDR2 reads YYEEEE. J lost 5 bases, V lost 0 bases, and 7 bases had no gene match. The CDR3 consists of 16 residues. The CDR3 region is CASSLEAGGELDTQYF. Written as DNA, the CDR3 is TGTGCCAGCAGCTTGGAAGCGGGAGGTGAATTAGATACGCAGTATTTT.

This chain links TRBV13 with TRBJ2-1; TRBD2 matches at 13 bases. This CDR3 has 16 residues. The J segment lost 9 bases and the V segment lost 5 bases, leaving 10 bases of the junction unmatched. CDR1 is PRHDT, CDR2 FYEKMQ, per germline (reference sequence). Written as DNA, the CDR3 is TGTGCCAGCAGCCCCGTCGGGACTAGCGGGATTTCTGAGCAGTTCTTC. Translating gives CASSPVGTSGISEQFF.

The V call is TRBV13, the J call TRBJ1-1; a weak D match, TRBD1 (6 bases). Germline values: CDR1 PRHDT, CDR2 FYEKMQ (reference sequence). Trimming cost V 4 bases and J 0 bases, with 12 bases left between them. The CDR3 runs to 15 residues. CDR3 nucleotide sequence: TGTGCCAGCAGCTCGGACAGCGGAATGAACACTGAAGCTTTCTTT. It codes for CASSSDSGMNTEAFF.

This chain links TRBV5-4 with TRBJ2-5; 12 bases agree with TRBD2. The J call is in doubt because the DNA end fits TRBJ2-7 better. This CDR3 has 15 amino acids. In germline, CDR1 is SGHNT, CDR2 YYREEE (reference sequence). The CDR3 DNA is TGTGCCAGCAGCACCCTAGCGGGAGGGGCCTACGAGCAGTACTTC. This sequence encodes CASSTLAGGAYEQYF.

This clone was counted a few times. This chain links TRBV6-4 with TRBJ2-1; a possible D gene is TRBD2 (6 bases). Germline CDR1 and CDR2: MRHNA and SNTAGT. The CDR3 has 15 residues. The V and J ends lost 0 bases and 0 bases respectively, with 6 bases between them. The DNA of the CDR3 is TGTGCCAGCAGTGACTCTAGCGGCTCCTACAATGAGCAGTTCTTC. Amino acid sequence: CASSDSSGSYNEQFF.

The V gene is TRBV19, the J gene TRBJ2-1; 15 nucleotides align to TRBD2. The CDR3 is 16 amino acids. Germline loops: CDR1 LNHDA, CDR2 SQIVND (reference sequence). The V segment lost 6 bases and the J segment 10 bases; nucleotides outside the gene matches: 10. The CDR3 bases are TGTGCCAGTAGACCTGGACTAGCGGGAGGGCAGGAAGAGCAGTTCTTC. It codes for CASRPGLAGGQEEQFF.

The chain is built from TRBV7-2 and TRBJ2-1; D unclear. V was clipped by 1 base and J by 5 bases, with 6 bases between them. CDR1 is SGHTA, CDR2 FQGNSA, per germline. CDR3 size: 13 residues. The DNA for the CDR3 is TGTGCCAGCAGCTTAGTGTCCAACAATGAGCAGTTCTTC. Translating it yields CASSLVSNNEQFF.

J is TRBJ2-1 and V is TRBV6-1, with D possibly TRBD2 on 6 matching bases. The V gene lost 2 bases and the J gene lost 5 bases, with 16 bases spanning the gap. This CDR3 is built from 16 residues. From germline, CDR1 is MNHNS and CDR2 SASEGT. CDR3 protein: CASSEWWAAGNNEQFF. The CDR3 nucleotides read TGTGCCAGCAGTGAATGGTGGGCCGCGGGAAACAATGAGCAGTTCTTC.

The chain combines TRBV7-8 with TRBJ2-2, with 9 nucleotides matching TRBD1. Trimming took 1 base from V and 5 from J; bases not matched to a gene: 5. The germline CDR1 and CDR2 sequences are SGHVS and FQNEAQ. The CDR3 runs 16 residues. CDR3: CASSLGGTGLTGELFF. The CDR3 DNA reads as TGTGCCAGCAGCTTAGGTGGGACAGGGTTGACCGGGGAGCTGTTTTTT.

V and J are TRBV5-1 and TRBJ1-2; possible D gene TRBD1, 5 bases. Trimming stripped 0 bases from V and 8 bases from J, with 14 bases between. CDR1 is SGHRS, CDR2 YFSETQ, per germline. The CDR3 contains 14 residues. CDR3 sequence reads: CASSLEGHLGGYTF. The CDR3 DNA is TGCGCCAGCAGCTTGGAGGGGCATTTGGGCGGCTACACCTTC.

This clone was seen only once. This chain joins TRBV19 and TRBJ1-1, with 7 nucleotides matching TRBD1. After removal of 1 base from V and 6 bases from J, the junction contained 5 bases not matched to a gene. CDR1 and CDR2 (germline): LNHDA, SQIVND (reference sequence). CDR3 length: 14 amino acids. The CDR3 bases are TGTGCCAGTAGTATAGGACAGGGCTCGGCTGAAGCTTTCTTT. Its translation is CASSIGQGSAEAFF. The full variable domain, completed using reference TRBV19 and TRBJ1-1, is DGGITQSPKYLFRKEGQNVTLSCEQNLNHDAMYWYRQDPGQGLRLIYYSQIVNDFQKGDIAEGYSVSREKKESFPLTVTSAQKNPTAFYLCASSIGQGSAEAFFGQGTRLTVV.

J is TRBJ2-7 and V is TRBV27, with TRBD2 matching over 9 bases. From germline, CDR1 is MNHEY and CDR2 SMNVEV (reference sequence). This CDR3 has 17 amino acids. The J segment lost 6 bases and the V segment lost 7 bases, leaving 19 bases of the junction unmatched. This chain's CDR3 is CASTSSGASGTMGEQYF. The CDR3 DNA sequence: TGTGCCAGCACCTCATCCGGGGCTAGCGGGACGATGGGCGAGCAGTACTTC.

The chain couples TRBV28 to TRBJ2-1; D perhaps matches TRBD2 (5 bases). In germline, CDR1 is MDHEN, CDR2 SYDVKM. The CDR3 consists of 13 residues. V lost 5 bases and J lost 7, with 12 bases in between. Here the CDR3 DNA reads TGTGCCAGCAGTCTCCCGGACTCGAATGAGCAGTTCTTC. Translating it yields CASSLPDSNEQFF.

The V gene is TRBV27, the J gene TRBJ2-3, with 9 positions matching TRBD2. Trimming took 6 bases from V and 5 from J; bases not matched to a gene: 6. This CDR3 has 14 residues. The V gene's germline CDR1 is MNHEY and CDR2 SMNVEV (reference sequence). In DNA form, the CDR3 reads TGTGCCAGCAGACTGATAGCGGGAGAAGATACGCAGTATTTT. Amino acid sequence: CASRLIAGEDTQYF.

The genes are TRBV25-1 and TRBJ2-5; TRBD2 matches at 14 bases. V was clipped by 4 bases and J by 5 bases; unmatched bases: 6. The CDR3 consists of 16 residues. CDR1 is MGHDK and CDR2 is SYGVNS in the germline V gene. CDR3 DNA: TGTGCCAGCAGTGTGGGACTAGCGGGAGTTGGCGAGACCCAGTACTTC. The encoded protein is CASSVGLAGVGETQYF.

The chain carries TRBV15 and TRBJ1-1; D unresolved. Trimming took 1 base from V and 10 from J, leaving 10 bases between them. The CDR3 runs to 12 residues. In germline, CDR1 is LNHNV, CDR2 YYDKDF (reference sequence). CDR3 sequence (DNA): TGTGCCACCAGCAGAGCGGGGAGTCCAGCTTTCTTT. Its translation: CATSRAGSPAFF.

The chain is built from TRBV10-3 and TRBJ2-3; D call uncertain. The CDR3 spans 11 residues. Germline V CDR1 and CDR2: ENHRY, SYGVKD. The V end lost 11 bases, the J end lost 0 bases, and 6 bases lay between the germline ends. The CDR3 protein is CAVTSTDTQYF. The CDR3 nucleotides read TGTGCCGTAACTAGCACAGATACGCAGTATTTT.

This chain connects TRBV28 to TRBJ2-1, with 7 bases that match TRBD2. Germline-derived CDR1 and CDR2 are MDHEN and SYDVKM. Trimming removed 3 bases from V and 0 bases from J; junction bases left unmatched: 5. This CDR3 has 16 residues. The DNA for the CDR3 is TGTGCCAGCAGTTTGCCTAGCGGCTCCTCCTACAATGAGCAGTTCTTC. Protein sequence: CASSLPSGSSYNEQFF.